This is a list of T cell receptor beta chains from one sample in a study of T cell repertoires in cytomegalovirus infection. Using its own MiXCR run on the reads, TCRdb lists one record per CDR3 protein. The table shows 450,000 to 600,000 distinct CDR3 sequences, with around 10% occurring only once. Material: PBMCs. Every receptor here comes from a human donor in good health (CMV status not recorded). Some clones in this sample may be carry-over from other donors' samples. The CDR3 runs from the conserved cysteine through the conserved F or W. D genes are given only for firm matches. Where a row states a size, it is once, few, many or the class of an expanded clone; other rows omit it.

>TRBV3-1|TRBJ2-1|TRBD1|few
TGTGCCAGCAGCCCAACGACAGGGGGCTTCTACAATGAGCAGTTCTTC
CASSPTTGGFYNEQFF
>TRBV7-9|TRBJ1-1|TRBD1|NA
TGTGCCAGCAGCCTCCGACAGGGACTCTGGGAGGCTTTCTTT
CASSLRQGLWEAFF
>TRBV20-1|TRBJ1-5|NA|NA
TGCAGTGCAAGAACAGGTGTGAAAAGTGAAGAGCCCCAGCATTTT
CSARTGVKSEEPQHF
>TRBV10-3|TRBJ1-2|NA|many
TGTGCCATCAGTGATTCACAGGGTGTCTATGGCTACACCTTC
CAISDSQGVYGYTF
>TRBV5-6|TRBJ2-7|TRBD1|many
TGTGCCAGCAGCCTCGGACAGGGGGCCGACGAGCAGTACTTC
CASSLGQGADEQYF
>TRBV3-1|TRBJ1-2|NA|NA
TGTGCCAGCAGCCAAGCCAGGGGCGGCTACACCTTC
CASSQARGGYTF
>TRBV7-2|TRBJ1-1|NA|NA
TGTGCCAGCAGCTTGTCAGCAGGAGGAGCTTTCTTT
CASSLSAGGAFF
>TRBV29-1|TRBJ1-1|TRBD1|NA
TGCAGCGGGACCGGGACAGTGAACACTGAAGCTTTCTTT
CSGTGTVNTEAFF
>TRBV7-8|TRBJ1-2|NA|many
TGTGCCAGCAGCTTAGTAGAGAGACCAGCTTATGGCTACACCTTC
CASSLVERPAYGYTF
>TRBV7-2|TRBJ2-5|TRBD2|many
TGTGCCAGCAGGTTGAGCGGGAGGGCGGAGACCCAGTACTTC
CASRLSGRAETQYF
>TRBV15|TRBJ2-7|TRBD2|few
TGTGCCACCAGCAGAGATGCGGGACTAGCATCCTACGAGCAGTACTTC
CATSRDAGLASYEQYF